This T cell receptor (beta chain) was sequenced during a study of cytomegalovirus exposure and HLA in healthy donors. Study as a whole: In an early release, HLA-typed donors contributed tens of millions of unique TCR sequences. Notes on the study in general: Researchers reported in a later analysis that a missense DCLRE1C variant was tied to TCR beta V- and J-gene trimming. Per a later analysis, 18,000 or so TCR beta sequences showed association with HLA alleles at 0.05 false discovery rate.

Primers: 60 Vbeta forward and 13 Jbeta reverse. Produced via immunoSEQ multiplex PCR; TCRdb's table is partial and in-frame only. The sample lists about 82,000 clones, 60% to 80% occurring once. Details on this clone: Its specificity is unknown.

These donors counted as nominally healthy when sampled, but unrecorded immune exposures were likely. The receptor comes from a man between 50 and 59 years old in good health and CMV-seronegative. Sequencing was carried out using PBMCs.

The DNA for the CDR3 is TGCGCCAGCAGTGATCCCAGCGGGGGACCCACAGATACGCAGTATTTT. Amino acid sequence: CASSDPSGGPTDTQYF. The chain is built from TRBV10-1 and TRBJ2-3; TRBD2 matches at 8 bases. This CDR3 has 16 residues. Looked up from germline, CDR1 is WNHNN and CDR2 is SYGVQD (reference sequence). J lost 2 bases, V lost 3 bases, and 7 bases had no gene match.